The following is a T cell receptor beta chain sequence with its context. Its antigen is not identified. The protocol was immunoSEQ multiplex PCR, while the TCRdb copy is restricted to in-frame clones and leaves out a portion. The data hold more than 110,000 clones, with 75% to 90% observed a single time. This entry is derived from a study of T cell responses to AZD1222 COVID-19 vaccine. At the level of the study: Whether given at about 4 or about 12 weeks, second doses were pooled. Study conclusions and caveats: Breadth and depth of Spike-specific TCRs rose after two AZD1222 doses.

The junction had 6 bases not matched to a gene; V was cut back by 9 bases and J by 6 bases. Germline CDR1 is LNHDA and CDR2 is SQIVND (reference sequence). The CDR3 loop spans 12 amino acids. The specimen was peripheral blood, collected on day 0 of AZD1222 vaccination. The receptor was isolated from an adult in good health. The J gene is TRBJ1-2, the V gene TRBV19, with 8 positions matching TRBD1. The CDR3 here is CASSQGVDGYTF. The CDR3 nucleotides are TGTGCCAGCTCACAGGGGGTGGATGGCTACACCTTC.